These T cell receptor beta chains were read from a single sample in a study of beta chain features in type 1 diabetes. Data came from immunoSEQ multiplex PCR; TCRdb stores just in-frame clones and leaves some out. Of nearly 350,000 clones detected, 6.5% to 10% appear once; the ten largest clones hold approximately 0.47%. The sequencing sample was made of central memory CD4+ T cells from blood. All receptors derive from a woman aged 18-30 years in good health. Each CDR3 is given without its conserved first and last residue. Size tells how often a clone was seen (once, few, many) or the class of an expanded clone, and some rows leave it out.

cdr3_length j_call clone_size v_call cdr3_aa
13 TRBJ2-1 . TRBV4-1 ASSQDPAGTNEQF
14 TRBJ2-4 few TRBV14 ASSPGRELAKNIQY
12 TRBJ2-1 many TRBV5-1 ASSGTGTSGEQF
11 TRBJ2-5 . TRBV4-3 ASSPTMGETQY
12 TRBJ2-1 . TRBV6-6 ASWASKGYNEQF
10 TRBJ1-1 . TRBV7-2 ASSTIGVEAF
11 TRBJ1-1 many TRBV7-9 ASSLSTATEAF
12 TRBJ2-2 . TRBV2 ASRVSVATGELF
9 TRBJ2-3 many TRBV7-9 ASSPADTQY
15 TRBJ2-6 . TRBV5-4 ASSLRQGVTGANVLT
11 TRBJ1-1 . TRBV7-9 ASRGSIGSEAF
13 TRBJ2-1 . TRBV27 ATRRRTVSYNEQF
12 . . TRBV27 ASSLWDQGGEQY
13 TRBJ2-7 few TRBV10-3 AISVGERAGYEQY
11 TRBJ2-1 few TRBV19 ASSQGQYNEQF
14 TRBJ2-2 . TRBV11-2 ASRKTGPMNTGELF
12 TRBJ2-1 . TRBV6-5 ASRPWGNFDEQF
13 TRBJ2-7 few TRBV7-9 ASSLDRGRYYEQY
12 TRBJ2-2 few TRBV15 ATSRNRVTGELF
12 TRBJ2-7 . TRBV2 ASRKTSGSYEQY
11 TRBJ1-1 many TRBV7-2 ASSLAGNTEAF
12 TRBJ1-4 . TRBV5-1 ASRPQATNEKLF
14 TRBJ1-2 . TRBV6-1 ASSEDGQGRYYGYT
12 TRBJ2-1 few TRBV7-2 ASSLGDRVAEQF
9 TRBJ2-5 few TRBV18 ASSPRETQY
13 TRBJ2-5 . TRBV7-2 ASSFPAGGAETQY
9 TRBJ2-7 few TRBV20-1 SAIRSYEQY
11 TRBJ2-7 few TRBV7-2 ASSLALGYEQY
12 TRBJ1-2 . TRBV11-1 ASSFHRDIDGYT
10 TRBJ1-3 . TRBV7-9 ASSLDTDRRY
12 TRBJ1-5 . TRBV6-1 ASSPGQGRKPQH
8 TRBJ2-5 few TRBV28 ASSYETQY
12 TRBJ1-1 . TRBV5-1 ASSLAGPHGEAF